This record looks at one TCR beta chain sequence and its context. This clonotype was detected a few times. Its antigen remains unidentified. Base qualities are not recorded, but no much larger clone differs from it by a single base. The sample is drawn from a study of T cells in Graves' hyperthyroidism and ophthalmopathy (dated by TCRdb to the late 2010s). At the level of the whole study: Peripheral blood samples were taken at the time of initial diagnosis, prior to any treatment. TCR V-J signatures able to tell the groups apart were searched for in a discovery cohort of around 95 patients, of whom over 40 had Graves' ophthalmopathy and 57 had stable Graves' hyperthyroidism. An independent validation cohort of about 19 hyperthyroidism patients and some 15 patients who later progressed to ophthalmopathy tested prospective prediction of ophthalmopathy. The 90 or so discovery patients were randomly split 7:3 into training and test sets. The study also compared thyroid tissue and blood T-cell repertoires from a handful of Graves' hyperthyroidism patients. After blood sampling, hyperthyroidism patients were treated with methimazole at a starting dose of 30 mg daily, and ophthalmopathy patients were treated with high-dose intravenous methylprednisolone. TCR Vbeta CDR3 sequencing of roughly 140 peripheral blood samples (under 45 ophthalmopathy, 75 hyperthyroidism and approximately 17 progressor patients) is reported in the paper. The paper's findings and limits, for the study overall: Blood samples also contained most of the expanded thyroid clonotypes (frequency above 0.001), which suggests that blood repertoires may reflect thyroid immune responses. No statistical method was used to fix the sample size in advance, and group allocation was not hidden from the investigators. In validation, progression to ophthalmopathy was predicted by the model with 70.59% sensitivity and approximately 78% specificity, a median of 6.5 months before onset. In cross-validation, a model built on a 13 V-J signature told ophthalmopathy apart from stable hyperthyroidism with over 85% sensitivity and about 81% specificity, and in testing the same model reached 80%/75%.

The TCR beta CDR3 regions were amplified from the RNA transcripts. For the first round of RT-PCR on the TCR CDR3, the HTBI primer set was used together with the Qiagen OneStep RT-PCR kit. The libraries were constructed in a second round of multiplex PCR and then size-selected and purified. Libraries were sequenced paired-end with 100 bp reads on an Illumina HiSeq2000. The paper's data handling went like this. SOAPnuke was used to process the raw data, removing reads that contained adapters or uncalled bases, had a mean Phred below 15, or lacked an exact match to the constant primer or identifier. High-quality paired reads were merged with COPE v1.2.5, and unique nucleotide sequences were defined as clonotypes. Clonotypes were aligned to IMGT TRBV, TRBD and TRBJ reference segments using MiTCR v1.1. Only V-J combinations with frequency above 0.0001, covering about 99% of repertoires, were analysed. A TCS score was defined as the ratio between F50 (clonal expansion) and ExV (chaos), using BLOSUM62-based TCRdist between CDR3 peptides within each V-J. Welch's t-statistics and random forest reduced roughly 530 V-J features to around 14, which were used in a naive Bayes classifier (R e1071). Thyroid-blood repertoire similarity was quantified with the Morisita-Horn index. The public sequencing data were trimmed at Q25 with fastp and processed into clonotypes with MiXCR by TCRdb, which kept only in-frame beta chains. Identical CDR3 protein sequences are pooled into one entry, listed with their most common genes and DNA. TCRdb, rather than the study authors, made the V and J calls. The table for this sample lists over 700,000 distinct CDR3 sequences; around 40% of them were counted only once. Together, the top ten hold around 31% of the sample.

Stable Graves' hyperthyroidism was defined as the absence of progression to ophthalmopathy over 18 months of follow-up. Hyperthyroidism patients were aged 18 to 65 years and newly diagnosed, with disease duration of less than 2 months. Exclusion was applied to patients with uncontrolled infections, other autoimmune diseases, pregnancy or lactation. Clinical symptoms, serum thyroxine and TRAb, thyroid ultrasound, and orbital computed tomography formed the basis for the diagnoses. PBMCs were separated from 7.5 to 10 ml of fresh peripheral blood using Ficoll-Paque density gradient centrifugation. Trizol reagent was used to extract total RNA, and RNA quality was then checked on an Agilent 2100 Bioanalyzer. Sequences MNHNS (CDR1) and SASEGT (CDR2) are obtained from the germline V gene. From V the trimming removes 8 bases and from J it removes 5 bases, while the gene matches leave 4 bases of the junction unaccounted for. The CDR3 measures 13 amino acids from cysteine to phenylalanine. The sequence is cut down to CDR3 DNA, 39 bases in frame from base 1.

The sequenced material came from blood. The TCR originated in a woman in her forties with Graves' hyperthyroidism. The chain couples TRBV6-1 to TRBJ2-2, with 8 central nucleotides matching TRBD2. The nucleotides read TGTGCCAGCGCGATAGCGGGGACCGGGGAGCTGTTTTTT. It specifies CASAIAGTGELFF.